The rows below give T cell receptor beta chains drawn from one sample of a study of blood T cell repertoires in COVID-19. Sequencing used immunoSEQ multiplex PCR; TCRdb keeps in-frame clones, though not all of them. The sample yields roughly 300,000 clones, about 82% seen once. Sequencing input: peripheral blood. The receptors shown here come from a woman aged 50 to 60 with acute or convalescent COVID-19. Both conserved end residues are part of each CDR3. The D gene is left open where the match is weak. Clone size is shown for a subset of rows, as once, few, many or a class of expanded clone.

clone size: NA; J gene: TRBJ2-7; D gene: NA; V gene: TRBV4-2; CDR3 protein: CASSRPGSDVYEQYF; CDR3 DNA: TGTGCCAGCAGTCGGCCCGGGAGCGACGTCTACGAGCAGTACTTC
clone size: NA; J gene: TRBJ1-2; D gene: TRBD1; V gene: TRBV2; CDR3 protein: CASSVGQGLYGYTF; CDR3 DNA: TGTGCCAGCAGTGTAGGACAGGGCCTCTATGGCTACACCTTC
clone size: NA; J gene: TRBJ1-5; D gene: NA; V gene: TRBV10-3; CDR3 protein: CAAQGVSQPQHF; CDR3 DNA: TGTGCCGCCCAAGGGGTGAGCCAGCCCCAGCATTTT
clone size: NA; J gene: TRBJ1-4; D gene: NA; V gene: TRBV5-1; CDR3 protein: CASSLGHRADEKLFF; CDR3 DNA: TGCGCCAGCAGCTTGGGGCACAGGGCGGATGAAAAACTGTTTTTT
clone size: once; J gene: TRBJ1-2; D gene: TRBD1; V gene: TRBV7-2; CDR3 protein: CASSFLTGNYGYTF; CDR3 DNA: TGTGCCAGCAGCTTTCTGACAGGGAACTATGGCTACACCTTC
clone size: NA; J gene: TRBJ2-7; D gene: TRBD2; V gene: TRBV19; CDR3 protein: CASKREGGEYEQYF; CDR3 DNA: TGTGCCAGTAAGCGGGAGGGGGGCGAATACGAGCAGTACTTC
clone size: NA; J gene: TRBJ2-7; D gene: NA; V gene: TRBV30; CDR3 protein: CAWSTSLYEQYF; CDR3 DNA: TGTGCCTGGAGTACTTCTCTCTACGAGCAGTACTTC
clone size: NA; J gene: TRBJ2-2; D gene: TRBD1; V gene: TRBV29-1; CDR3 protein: CSAGQGLANTGELFF; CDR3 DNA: TGCAGCGCTGGACAGGGTCTGGCGAACACCGGGGAGCTGTTTTTT
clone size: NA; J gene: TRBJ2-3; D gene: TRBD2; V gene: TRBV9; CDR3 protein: CASSASGGMGTDTQYF; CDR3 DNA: TGTGCCAGCAGCGCTAGCGGGGGTATGGGCACAGATACGCAGTATTTT
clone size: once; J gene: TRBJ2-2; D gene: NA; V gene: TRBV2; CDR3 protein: CASSDNRVFTGELFF; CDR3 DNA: TGTGCCAGCAGTGACAACCGGGTGTTCACCGGGGAGCTGTTTTTT
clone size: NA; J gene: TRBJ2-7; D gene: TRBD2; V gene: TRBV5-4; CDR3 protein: CASSGGLAAYEQYF; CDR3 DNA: TGTGCCAGCAGCGGGGGACTAGCGGCCTACGAGCAGTACTTC
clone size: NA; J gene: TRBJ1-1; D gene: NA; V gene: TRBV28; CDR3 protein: CASTPAAQGKAFF; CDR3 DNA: TGTGCCAGCACCCCCGCCGCCCAGGGAAAGGCTTTCTTT
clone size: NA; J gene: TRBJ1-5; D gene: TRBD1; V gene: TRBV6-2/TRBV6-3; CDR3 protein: CASSRQGVNQPQHF; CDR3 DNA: TGTGCCAGCAGCCGACAGGGGGTCAATCAGCCCCAGCATTTT
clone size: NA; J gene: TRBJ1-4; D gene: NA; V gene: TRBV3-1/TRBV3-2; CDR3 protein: CASSQAQGRVFSKTTNEKLFF; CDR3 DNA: TGTGCCAGCAGCCAAGCCCAGGGCAGGGTTTTTTCTAAAACAACTAATGAAAAACTGTTTTTT
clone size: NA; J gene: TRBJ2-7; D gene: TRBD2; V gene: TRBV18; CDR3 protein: CASSPPGLAALEQYF; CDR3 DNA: TGTGCCAGCTCACCCCCGGGACTAGCGGCCCTCGAGCAGTACTTC
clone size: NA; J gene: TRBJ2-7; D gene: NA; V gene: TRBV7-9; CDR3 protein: CASSHPPAGRGVDYEQYF; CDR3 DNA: TGTGCCAGCAGCCACCCGCCCGCGGGCAGGGGAGTCGACTACGAGCAGTACTTC
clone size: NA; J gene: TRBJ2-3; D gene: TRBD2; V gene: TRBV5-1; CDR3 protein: CASSVIAGMTDTQYF; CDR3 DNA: TGCGCCAGCAGCGTCATAGCGGGAATGACAGATACGCAGTATTTT
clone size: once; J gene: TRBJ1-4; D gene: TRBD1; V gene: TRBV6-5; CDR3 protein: CASRTGGATNEKLFF; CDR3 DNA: TGTGCCAGCCGGACAGGAGGCGCAACTAATGAAAAACTGTTTTTT
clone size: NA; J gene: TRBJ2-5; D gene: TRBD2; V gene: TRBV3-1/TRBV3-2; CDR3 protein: CASSSTSGQETQYF; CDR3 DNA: TGTGCCAGCAGTAGTACTAGCGGCCAAGAGACCCAGTACTTC
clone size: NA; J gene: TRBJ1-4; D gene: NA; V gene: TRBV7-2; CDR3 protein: CASSLVFLQDGEKLFF; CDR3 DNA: TGTGCCAGCAGCTTAGTCTTTCTACAGGATGGCGAAAAACTGTTTTTT
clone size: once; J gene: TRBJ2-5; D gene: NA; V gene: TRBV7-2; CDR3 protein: CASSSYKGPQETQYF; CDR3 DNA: TGTGCCAGCAGCTCCTACAAGGGGCCCCAAGAGACCCAGTACTTC
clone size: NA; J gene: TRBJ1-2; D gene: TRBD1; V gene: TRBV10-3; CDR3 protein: CAIRKTGAGGYTF; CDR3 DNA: TGTGCCATCAGGAAAACAGGGGCGGGAGGCTACACCTTC
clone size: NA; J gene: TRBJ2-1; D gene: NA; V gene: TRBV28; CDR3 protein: CASLEYNEQFF; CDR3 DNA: TGTGCCAGTCTCGAGTACAATGAGCAGTTCTTC
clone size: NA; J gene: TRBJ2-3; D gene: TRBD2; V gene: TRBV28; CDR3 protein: CASSPKTPPREGLPDTQYF; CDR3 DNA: TGTGCCAGCAGTCCCAAAACCCCTCCGCGGGAGGGCCTCCCAGATACGCAGTATTTT
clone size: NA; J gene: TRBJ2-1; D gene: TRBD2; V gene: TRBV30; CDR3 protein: CAWSATGGPYNEQFF; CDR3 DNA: TGTGCCTGGAGTGCGACGGGAGGTCCCTACAATGAGCAGTTCTTC
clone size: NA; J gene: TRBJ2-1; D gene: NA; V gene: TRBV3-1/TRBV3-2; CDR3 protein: CASTAGEINEQFF; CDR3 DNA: TGTGCCAGCACGGCAGGGGAAATCAATGAGCAGTTCTTC
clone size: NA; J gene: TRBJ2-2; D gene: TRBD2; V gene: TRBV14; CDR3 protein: CASSPSGSVTGELFF; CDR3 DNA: TGTGCCAGCAGCCCTAGCGGGAGTGTGACCGGGGAGCTGTTTTTT
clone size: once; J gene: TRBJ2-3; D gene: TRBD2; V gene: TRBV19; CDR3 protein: CASSRLAAGLDTQYF; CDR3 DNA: TGTGCCAGTAGTAGACTAGCGGCCGGATTAGATACGCAGTATTTT
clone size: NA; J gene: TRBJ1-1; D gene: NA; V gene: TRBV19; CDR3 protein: CASRAGPYTEAFF; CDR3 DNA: TGTGCCAGTAGAGCGGGGCCGTACACTGAAGCTTTCTTT
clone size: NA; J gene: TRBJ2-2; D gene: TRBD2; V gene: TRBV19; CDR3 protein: CASRTSGSSGTGELFF; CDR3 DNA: TGTGCCAGCCGGACTAGCGGGAGTAGCGGGACCGGGGAGCTGTTTTTT
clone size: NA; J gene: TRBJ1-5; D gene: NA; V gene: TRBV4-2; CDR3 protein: CASSQDLYRSPVGNQPQHF; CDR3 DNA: TGTGCCAGCAGCCAAGATCTTTACAGGTCCCCCGTAGGCAATCAGCCCCAGCATTTT
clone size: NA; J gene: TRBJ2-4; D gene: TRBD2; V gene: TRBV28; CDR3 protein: CASSFGGGPGGNIQYF; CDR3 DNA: TGTGCCAGCAGTTTTGGGGGAGGGCCGGGAGGAAACATTCAGTACTTC
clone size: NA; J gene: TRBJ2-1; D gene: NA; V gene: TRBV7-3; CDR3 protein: CASSPPGLSPSEQFF; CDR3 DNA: TGTGCCAGCAGCCCACCGGGGTTGAGCCCGTCTGAGCAGTTCTTC
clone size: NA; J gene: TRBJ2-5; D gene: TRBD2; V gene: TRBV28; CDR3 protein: CASRQSLAGGAETQYF; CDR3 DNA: TGTGCCAGCAGACAATCGCTAGCGGGAGGGGCGGAGACCCAGTACTTC
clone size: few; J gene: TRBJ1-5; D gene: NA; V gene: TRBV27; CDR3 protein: CASSAGYNQPQHF; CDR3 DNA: TGTGCCAGCAGTGCAGGGTACAATCAGCCCCAGCATTTT
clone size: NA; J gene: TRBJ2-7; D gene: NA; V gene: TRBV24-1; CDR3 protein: CATSWGGLEQYF; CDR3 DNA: TGTGCCACCAGTTGGGGGGGGCTCGAGCAGTACTTC